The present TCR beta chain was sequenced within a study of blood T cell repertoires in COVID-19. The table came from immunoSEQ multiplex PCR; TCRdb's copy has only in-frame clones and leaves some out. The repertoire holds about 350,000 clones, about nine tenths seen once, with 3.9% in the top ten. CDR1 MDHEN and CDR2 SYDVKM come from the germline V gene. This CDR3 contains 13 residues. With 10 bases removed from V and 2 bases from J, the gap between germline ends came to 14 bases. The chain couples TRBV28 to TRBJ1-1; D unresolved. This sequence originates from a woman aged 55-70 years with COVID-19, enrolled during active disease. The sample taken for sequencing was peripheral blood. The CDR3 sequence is CATITPINTEAFF. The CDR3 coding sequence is TGTGCCACTATCACCCCAATTAACACTGAAGCTTTCTTT.